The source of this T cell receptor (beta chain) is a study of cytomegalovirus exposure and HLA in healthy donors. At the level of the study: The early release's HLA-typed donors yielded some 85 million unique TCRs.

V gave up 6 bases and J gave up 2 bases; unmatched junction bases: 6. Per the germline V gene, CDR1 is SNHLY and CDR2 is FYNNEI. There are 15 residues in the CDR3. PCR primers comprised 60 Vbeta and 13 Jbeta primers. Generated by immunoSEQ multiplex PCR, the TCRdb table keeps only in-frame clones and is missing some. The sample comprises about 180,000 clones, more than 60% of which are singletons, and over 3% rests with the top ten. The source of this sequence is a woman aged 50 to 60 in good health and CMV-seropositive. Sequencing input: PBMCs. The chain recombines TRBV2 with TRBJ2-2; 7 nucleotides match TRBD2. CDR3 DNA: TGTGCCAGCAGAAAAACGGGACTAAACACCGGGGAGCTGTTTTTT. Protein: CASRKTGLNTGELFF.